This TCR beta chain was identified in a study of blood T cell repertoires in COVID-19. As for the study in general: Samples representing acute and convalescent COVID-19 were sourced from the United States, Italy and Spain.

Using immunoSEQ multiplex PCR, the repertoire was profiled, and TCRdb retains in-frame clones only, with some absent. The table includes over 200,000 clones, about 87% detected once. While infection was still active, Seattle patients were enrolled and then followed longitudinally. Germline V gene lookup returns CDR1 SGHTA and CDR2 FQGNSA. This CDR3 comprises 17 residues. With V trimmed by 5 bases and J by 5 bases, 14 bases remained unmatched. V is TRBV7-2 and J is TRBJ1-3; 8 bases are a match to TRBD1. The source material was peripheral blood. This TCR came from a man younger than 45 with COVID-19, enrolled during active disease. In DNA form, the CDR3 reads TGTGCCAGCAGCCCACATAGTGGGACAGGTTCTCGAAACACCATATATTTT. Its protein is CASSPHSGTGSRNTIYF.